This T cell receptor beta chain was identified in a study of PD-1 blockade in classical Hodgkin lymphoma (dated by TCRdb to the early 2020s). About the investigation overall: Nivolumab dosing was 3 mg/kg intravenously every 2 weeks, continuing until either disease progression or unacceptable toxicity. The study used TCR beta sequencing and CyTOF to define a peripheral blood immune signature of response to PD-1 blockade in classical Hodgkin lymphoma.

The Qiagen DNeasy kit was used to extract genomic DNA from unsorted PBMCs and from the negatively selected CD4+ and CD8+ fractions. TCR beta CDR3 regions were amplified by immunoSEQ multiplex PCR using primers annealing to V and J segments. Amplification bias was minimized using a synthetic immune receptor repertoire, and residual bias was removed computationally after sequencing. The source study handled its data this way. Custom Python scripts were used to quantify repertoire diversity as the Shannon entropy index. Unsorted, CD4+ and CD8+ repertoires were analyzed separately, except in combined analyses where CD4+ and CD8+ sequences were merged in silico. Clonal expansion was defined as at least a 2-fold frequency increase after treatment relative to C1D1, with a pseudocount of 0.5 for undetected baseline clones. Singleton clones were defined as clones with 0 or 1 copy at C1D1, and non-singleton clones were defined as clones with 2 or more copies. By matching protein sequences in sorted samples from the same patient, clones expanded in unsorted samples were annotated as CD4+, CD8+ or unknown. Wilcoxon tests on paired samples were used to test changes in diversity from C1D1 to C4D1. TCRdb provides this immuneACCESS table in a form limited to in-frame rearrangements. Some clones are lacking; in checked studies, under half of them reflect an unresolved V gene, and why the rest are absent is not known. Clonal size and the V and J genes are those of that table, whereas D and trimming came from the DNA. This sample is represented by tens of thousands of clones; roughly 89% of them were singletons. About 10% of the sample is in the top ten clones.

Study-level results and caveats: Diversity was lower in patients who began nivolumab less than 1 year after ASCT, so these patients were left out of later analyses to avoid confounding by immune reconstitution. The study was limited to a single clinical trial cohort, and causes of repertoire differences, possibly disease activity or prior therapy, remained undefined. Among trial patients, those achieving complete response had baseline diversity similar to that of newly diagnosed patients, while diversity was significantly lower in partial responders and progressors. By C4D1, a significant rise was seen in CD4+ TCR diversity but not in CD8+ TCR diversity (p=0.0027 vs p=0.16), and the rise was most apparent among complete responders (p=0.02). Newly diagnosed patients were reported to have lower baseline TCR diversity than healthy donors, and relapsed/refractory patients were reported to have lower baseline TCR diversity still.

CDR1 and CDR2 are drawn from the germline V gene: MRHNA, SNTAGT. Spanning cysteine to phenylalanine, the CDR3 consists of 16 amino acids. Only the CDR3 part of the read is kept: 48 bases, read in frame from the first base. V loses 8 bases at its end and J loses 2 bases; junction bases beyond the gene matches: 6. This clone is described as medium-sized (0.01 to 0.1%). Its cognate antigen has yet to be identified. Per-nucleotide qualities are absent, and no much larger clonotype sits a single base away. The label giving this sample's time point can be read as: cycle 2 day 1 (C2D1) of nivolumab. Relapse after autologous stem cell transplantation had occurred in all trial patients, and cohorts A, B and C were distinguished by prior brentuximab vedotin exposure. The trial cohort comprised some 60 patients with relapsed/refractory classical Hodgkin lymphoma whose best overall responses were complete response, partial response or progressive disease. Trial patients were treated with single-agent nivolumab in the multi-cohort phase II CheckMate 205 trial. An independent review committee assessed best overall response using the 2007 International Working Group response criteria. PBMCs from the trial were collected at three points: immediately before nivolumab initiation (C1D1), and during therapy at cycle 2 day 1 and cycle 4 day 1. Peripheral blood was collected in 8 mL Vacutainer Cell Preparation Tubes, from which PBMCs were isolated by centrifugation and then cryopreserved.

This specimen was peripheral blood mononuclear cells (PBMCs), taken before the second cycle of nivolumab. The V and J segments used are TRBV6-4 and TRBJ2-7; 16 junctional bases match TRBD2. The clonotype comes from a human donor with classical Hodgkin lymphoma. CDR3 loop: CASRTGTSGRAYEQYF. The nucleotides are TGTGCCAGCCGTACCGGGACTAGCGGGAGGGCCTACGAGCAGTACTTC.